A selection of T cell receptor beta chains follows, all from one sample in a study of cytomegalovirus exposure and HLA in healthy donors. The method was immunoSEQ multiplex PCR; TCRdb's version includes in-frame clones alone and lacks a portion of them. This table holds about 100,000 clones, approximately 74% found once. Sequenced: PBMCs. Receptors were obtained from a female donor in good health and CMV-seropositive. Each CDR3 is given with its conserved first and last residue. D genes are given only for firm matches. Size is stated for part of the rows, as once, few or many counts, or as a class when the clone is expanded.

DNA,CDR3,D,length,V,J,size
TGTGCCAGCAGTGAATTCGCGAGGGGGCGAGGCTATGGCTACACCTTC,CASSEFARGRGYGYTF,TRBD1,16,TRBV25-1,TRBJ1-2,NA
TGTGCCACCAGACGTTCAGAAGGGGGCATTCAGCCCCAGCATTTT,CATRRSEGGIQPQHF,TRBD1,15,TRBV15,TRBJ1-5,NA
TGTGCCATCAGTGGACTAGCGGGATCCAATGAGCAGTTCTTC,CAISGLAGSNEQFF,TRBD2,14,TRBV10-3,TRBJ2-1,NA
TGTGCCAGCAGCTCAGGGACATCAGGGCATACGCAGTATTTT,CASSSGTSGHTQYF,NA,14,TRBV7-2,TRBJ2-3,NA
TGCGCCAGCAGCTTGGCCCAGGGGCCGAGTTTGTCTGGCTACACCTTC,CASSLAQGPSLSGYTF,NA,16,TRBV5-1,TRBJ1-2,NA
TGCGCCAGCAGCCAAGAGTACGGGGGGGCCTGGGATACGCAGTATTTT,CASSQEYGGAWDTQYF,TRBD2,16,TRBV4-3,TRBJ2-3,NA
TGTGCCTGGACGGCAGGTGATGAGCAGTACTTC,CAWTAGDEQYF,NA,11,TRBV30,TRBJ2-7,NA
TGTGCCATCAGTGAGGTCCGGGAGACCCAGTACTTC,CAISEVRETQYF,NA,12,TRBV10-3,TRBJ2-5,NA
TGTGCCAGCAGATTGGGACTCGATGCAACAAATCAGCCCCAGCATTTT,CASRLGLDATNQPQHF,NA,16,TRBV28,TRBJ1-5,NA
TGTGCCAGCAGCCTAGAGGGCTCCTACAATGAGCAGTTCTTC,CASSLEGSYNEQFF,NA,14,TRBV2,TRBJ2-1,NA
TGTGCCAGCACGCTACAGGGAAAGCATTTT,CASTLQGKHF,NA,10,TRBV6-5,TRBJ1-5,NA
TGCGCCAGCAATCCCCTCAGGACTAGCGTTACCGGGGAGCTGTTTTTT,CASNPLRTSVTGELFF,TRBD2,16,TRBV10-2,TRBJ2-2,NA
TGTGCCTGGAGTGTACCTGACAGGGACAATCAGCCCCAGCATTTT,CAWSVPDRDNQPQHF,TRBD1,15,TRBV30,TRBJ1-5,NA
TGTGCCAGCAGTAGGGTAGACAGATACTATGGCTACACCTTC,CASSRVDRYYGYTF,NA,14,TRBV28,TRBJ1-2,NA
TGCGCCAGCAGCCAAGGCAGGGACTACTTCTACGAGCAGTACTTC,CASSQGRDYFYEQYF,TRBD2,15,TRBV4-3,TRBJ2-7,few
TGTGCCAGCAGTTATAATAGCGGGGGGAACAATGAGCAGTTCTTC,CASSYNSGGNNEQFF,TRBD2,15,TRBV6-6,TRBJ2-1,NA
TGTGCCAGCAGCCCCCTAGTTTACACCGGGGAGCTGTTTTTT,CASSPLVYTGELFF,NA,14,TRBV14,TRBJ2-2,NA
TGTGCCAGCAGCGCGGCCTTCAATGAAAAACTGTTTTTT,CASSAAFNEKLFF,NA,13,TRBV5-4,TRBJ1-4,once
TGTGCCAGCAGCTTAGGGACAGGGCGGAACTATGGCTACACCTTC,CASSLGTGRNYGYTF,TRBD1,15,TRBV7-2,TRBJ1-2,NA
TGTGCCAGCAGTCCCGGGACAATGAACACTGAAGCTTTCTTT,CASSPGTMNTEAFF,NA,14,TRBV28,TRBJ1-1,NA
TGCGCCAGCAGCTCGCGACAGGGGGCAAGTGAAGGCTACACCTTC,CASSSRQGASEGYTF,TRBD1,15,TRBV5-1,TRBJ1-2,NA
TGTGCCAGCACCCCCCAGGCGGGTGGCACAGATACGCAGTATTTT,CASTPQAGGTDTQYF,NA,15,TRBV6-1,TRBJ2-3,NA
TGTGCCAGCAGCTACCAGGGGGGAGCGTTGAGTAGCACTGAAGCTTTCTTT,CASSYQGGALSSTEAFF,TRBD1,17,TRBV7-2,TRBJ1-1,NA
TGTGCCAGCAGTTTGGAGCAGCCCCAGCATTTT,CASSLEQPQHF,NA,11,TRBV28,TRBJ1-5,NA
TGTGCCAGCAGCCTAGGGAGGTCTGGAAACACCATATATTTT,CASSLGRSGNTIYF,NA,14,TRBV6-1,TRBJ1-3,NA
TGTGCCAGCAGTTATGACAGGGTGGGCTACACCTTC,CASSYDRVGYTF,TRBD1,12,TRBV28,TRBJ1-2,once
TGTGCCTGGTCACAGGGGAGCGGCACTGAAGCTTTCTTT,CAWSQGSGTEAFF,TRBD1,13,TRBV30,TRBJ1-1,NA
TGTGCCAGCAGGGAGGGAGTAACGCAGTATTTT,CASREGVTQYF,NA,11,TRBV14,TRBJ2-3,NA
TGTGCCAGTGTGGGACAGGGGAGCTACGAGCAGTACTTC,CASVGQGSYEQYF,TRBD1,13,TRBV19,TRBJ2-7,NA
TGCAGTGCTAGGACAGGGAACACCATATATTTT,CSARTGNTIYF,TRBD1,11,TRBV20-1,TRBJ1-3,NA
TGTGCCAGCAGTGACGGGCGGGGGGACTACAATGAGCAGTTCTTC,CASSDGRGDYNEQFF,TRBD2,15,TRBV6-4,TRBJ2-1,NA
TGTGCCAGCAGCTTGGGGGGGACGCCCGGGGAGCTGTTTTTT,CASSLGGTPGELFF,TRBD2,14,TRBV13,TRBJ2-2,NA
TGTGCCAGCAGCTTAAATCCAGGACTAGCGGGGGCCTCCTACAATGAGCAGTTCTTC,CASSLNPGLAGASYNEQFF,TRBD2,19,TRBV7-9,TRBJ2-1,NA
TGTGCCAGCAGCCGGACAGGGCCCCAAGAGACCCAGTACTTC,CASSRTGPQETQYF,TRBD1,14,TRBV7-9,TRBJ2-5,NA
TGTGCTAGCAGCCCCTCGGGAGGGTCAGAGACCCAGTACTTC,CASSPSGGSETQYF,TRBD2,14,TRBV7-7,TRBJ2-5,NA
TGTGCCAGCAGCCAAACAGGCCCTAGAGGACTAGTGAGGGTTCGGGACGAGCAGTACTTC,CASSQTGPRGLVRVRDEQYF,TRBD2,20,TRBV4-2,TRBJ2-7,NA
TGTGCCAGCAGCTTATACGGGCGGACAGGGGGGCCAGATACGCAGTATTTT,CASSLYGRTGGPDTQYF,TRBD1,17,TRBV7-8,TRBJ2-3,NA
TGTGCCAGCAGTCGACAGCCTAGAGAGCAGTACTTC,CASSRQPREQYF,NA,12,TRBV28,TRBJ2-7,NA
TGTGCCACCAGCAGAGCAACTAGAGGCGAGACCCAGTACTTC,CATSRATRGETQYF,NA,14,TRBV15,TRBJ2-5,NA
TGTGCTAGCAGCTTAGGGGCAGGGGGAGAAGCTTTCTTT,CASSLGAGGEAFF,TRBD1,13,TRBV7-7,TRBJ1-1,NA
TGTGCCAGCAGGGGGACAGGGCTCTCCTACGAGCAGTACTTC,CASRGTGLSYEQYF,TRBD1,14,TRBV5-6,TRBJ2-7,NA
TGTGCCAGCAGAACCAAACAGAACACCGGGGAGCTGTTTTTT,CASRTKQNTGELFF,NA,14,TRBV6-5,TRBJ2-2,NA
TGCGCCAGCAGCCAAGATACGGGGCAGCCCCAGCATTTT,CASSQDTGQPQHF,NA,13,TRBV4-3,TRBJ1-5,NA
TGCAGCGTCGGACAGGGTTTTGGTCAGCCCCAGCATTTT,CSVGQGFGQPQHF,TRBD1,13,TRBV29-1,TRBJ1-5,NA
TGCAGCGTCGCGACCAGGGGGGAGGCCCAGTACTTC,CSVATRGEAQYF,NA,12,TRBV29-1,TRBJ2-5,NA